This T cell receptor (beta chain) was found in a study of blood T cell repertoires in COVID-19. Assay used: immunoSEQ multiplex PCR; TCRdb lists only in-frame clones, some missing. The data contain about 350,000 clones, 87% of them singletons. Participants, roughly 18 to 89 years old, spanned under 30 US areas. The CDR3 contains 14 residues. Germline CDR1 and CDR2: SGHRS and YFSETQ. Trimming removed 0 bases from V and 2 bases from J, with 7 bases in between. The TCR comes from a woman aged 25 to 39 who had recovered from COVID-19. The rearrangement uses TRBV5-1 and TRBJ2-3, with D unresolved. The specimen sequenced was PBMCs or T cells enriched from blood (not recorded which). The DNA of the CDR3 is TGCGCCAGCAGCTTGGTGGGCCACACAGATACGCAGTATTTT. Its translation is CASSLVGHTDTQYF.